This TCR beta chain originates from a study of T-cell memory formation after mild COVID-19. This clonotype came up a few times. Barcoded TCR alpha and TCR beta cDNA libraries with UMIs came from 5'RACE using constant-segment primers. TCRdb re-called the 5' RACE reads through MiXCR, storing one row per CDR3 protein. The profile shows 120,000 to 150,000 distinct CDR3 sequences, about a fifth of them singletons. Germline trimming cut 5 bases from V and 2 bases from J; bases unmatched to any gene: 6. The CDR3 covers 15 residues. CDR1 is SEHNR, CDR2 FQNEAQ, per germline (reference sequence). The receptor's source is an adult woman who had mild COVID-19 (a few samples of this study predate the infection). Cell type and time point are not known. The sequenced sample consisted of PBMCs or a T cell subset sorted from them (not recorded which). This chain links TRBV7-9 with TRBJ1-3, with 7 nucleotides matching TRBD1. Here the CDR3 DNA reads TGTGCCAGCAGCACCGACAGGGTAACTGGAAACACCATATATTTT. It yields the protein CASSTDRVTGNTIYF.